This T cell receptor (beta chain) came from a study of cytomegalovirus exposure and HLA in healthy donors (dated by TCRdb to about 2017). As for the study more broadly: According to an earlier analysis of a few hundred of the donors, about 179 million T cells yielded some 120 million unique TCR beta sequences and 276 Gb of sequence data. An early release that covered about 640 HLA-typed donors contained around 300 gigabases of sequencing data and 65 million to 100 million unique TCR sequences. Of the 300 to 500 genotyped donors, 75% to 85% were placed in the genetic ancestry cluster associated with self-reported Caucasian donors. The aim of the study was to test whether cataloging public T cell receptors could identify signatures of past pathogen exposure. The study used immunosequencing to profile the T cell repertoires of 666 subjects and linked those repertoires to cytomegalovirus serostatus. A separate validation cohort of over 95 different subjects was used in addition to the approximately 610-subject first cohort. The study combined high-throughput TCR immunosequencing, statistical association of individual TCRs with disease status, and machine learning to predict cytomegalovirus infection status. A later analysis re-examined previously published TCR beta repertoires from 600 to 700 donors and added high-resolution HLA genotyping to investigate patterns of TCR occurrence. Rather than using new phenotypic data, the later analysis identified candidate immune exposures from TCR beta sequences and from how often those sequences occurred across donors. An earlier analysis of 500 to 650 of the donors applied high-throughput TCR beta sequencing to assess whether each TCR beta V gene segment acted as functional or pseudogenic. Donor age, sex, ethnicity and CMV serostatus were compiled alongside the repertoire data. In a later genetic analysis, genome-wide SNP genotypes for about 65% of the roughly 700 donors were used, and that subset was treated as a discovery cohort. All discovery cohort repertoires had been generated on a single sequencing platform. HLA typing covered class I and class II loci at four-digit resolution. The number of donors typed differed by locus, with about 629-640 for A, B, C, DRB1 and DQB1, around 500 for DQA1, nearly 610 for DPA1, and approximately 470 for DPB1. Four or five DR-DQ haplotypes were handled as single units for association and clustering, since linkage in the cohort was strong. Among 398 genotyped donors of the cohort, an average of around 240,000 unique TCR beta nucleotide sequences were sequenced per donor, roughly 18% of them non-productive.

The cohort was made up of roughly 670 healthy bone marrow donors. At the time of sampling, all cohort members were nominally healthy, though unrecorded immune exposures were likely present. The donor was CMV seropositive and belonged to the group of more than 250 seropositive cohort members. A peripheral blood sample was provided by each donor, and peripheral blood mononuclear cells were used for TCR beta sequencing. Genomic DNA was extracted from the blood cell samples with the Qiagen DNeasy Blood Extraction Kit. On this clone itself: Its antigen has not been determined. No quality values exist for individual bases; no much larger clone is one base distant.

Points the paper makes about the study in general: When HLA alleles, especially DR and DQ, strongly co-occurred, TCR associations were difficult to assign to individual alleles. While some public TCRs were present in many individuals, most TCR sequences turned up only very rarely across donors. Because some donors lacked HLA typing at each locus, the association tests relied only on the typed subset. V-gene and J-gene trimming of TCR beta chains was associated with a missense DCLRE1C variant in a later genetic analysis, and the association was replicated in an independent cohort. Correlated functional status among segregating V segments might be attributable to linkage disequilibrium, but an unknown experimental factor could not be ruled out. Presence/absence analyses assumed roughly uniform sequencing depth across donors, an assumption that may not hold. In both the original and validation cohorts, the classifier was reported to diagnose cytomegalovirus status with high specificity and sensitivity. In a later genetic analysis, fewer N-insertions in productive TCRs were reported among donors in an Asian-associated ancestry cluster than the roughly 700-donor mean. In a later analysis, around 15,000 TCR beta sequences were associated with specific HLA alleles at a false discovery rate of 0.05. CMV serostatus was the only immune exposure information available for the cohort. Some IMGT-functional V segments, including TRBV6-2 and TRBV6-3, could not be told apart with the 87-base-pair reads, so those segments were excluded. In a later analysis, several top co-occurrence clusters were reported to appear linked to parvovirus B19, influenza, CMV and Epstein-Barr virus. This cohort had only TCR beta chains sequenced, and the lack of alpha or paired-chain data limited which features could be detected. The sequencing pipeline was judged likely to have produced a cluster of highly shared sequence variants as a technical artifact. Three of the identified cytomegalovirus-associated TCR beta chains were confirmed in vitro to be specific for cytomegalovirus antigens. According to a later analysis, most CMV-associated TCR beta chains appeared to be HLA-restricted, and the HLA associations seemed to be driven largely by CMV exposure. In a later analysis, TCR association rates were found to vary across HLA loci, with the most associated TCRs seen for DRB1 alleles and the fewest for HLA-C alleles. The authors suggested that the approach could potentially be generalized to other disease states and immunological phenotypes. In an earlier analysis of over 550 of the donors, most TCR beta V segments were observed in productive rearrangements about 90% or about 30% of the time, broadly matching IMGT annotations. In a later analysis, HLA-associated TCR beta chains showed more clonal expansion and lower generation probabilities than non-associated chains that were equally common. A further reported finding was that TCR beta sequences accurately predicted the HLA-A and HLA-B alleles for most subjects in the first cohort. Because counts were too low, 15 to 20 rarely observed V segments, including chromosome 9 orphons, were excluded from the earlier analysis of 500 to 700 of the donors. The study listed approximately 150 TCR beta chains as associated with cytomegalovirus.

Library preparation employed the immunoSEQ multiplex PCR assay. For the multiplex PCR, a mixture combining 60 forward primers for TCR Vbeta segments and 13 reverse primers for TCR Jbeta segments was used. The CDR3 region of rearranged TCR beta genes was amplified from genomic DNA by a multiplex PCR assay. On the Illumina HiSeq System, the amplified TCR beta libraries were sequenced as 87-base-pair reads. The authors processed their data as follows. In a later analysis, some 80 million unique TCR beta chains were counted across the roughly 670 repertoires, and roughly 11 million of these chains were shared by at least two donors. A nearest-neighbor algorithm error-corrected the raw reads and collapsed the reads into unique sequences, merging closely related sequences to remove PCR and sequencing errors. CDR3 sequences were aligned to IMGT reference sequences to assign V, D and J gene segments. For a sequence to be retained, a match of at least six nucleotides was required to both a V gene segment and a J gene segment. A rearrangement counted as productive if the CDR3 had no stop codons and remained in frame with V and J, and every other rearrangement counted as non-productive. Following IMGT convention, CDR3 was defined as the stretch from the second conserved V-encoded cysteine to the conserved J-encoded phenylalanine. Sequences without an unambiguous match to a single V gene segment were excluded from the earlier analysis of approximately 600 of the donors. An earlier analysis of approximately 590 of the donors classified V segments as functional when productive rearrangements were above 56.7% and as segregating when the standard deviation between donors was above 5%. A statistical classification framework was built to diagnose cytomegalovirus status from the catalog of TCR beta chain sequences. In a later analysis, V and J genes were assigned by comparing TCR nucleotide sequences against IMGT/GENE-DB human TR gene sequences. In a later analysis, CDR3 sequences and most-parsimonious VDJ recombination scenarios were assigned using the TCRdist pipeline. A later analysis defined each TCR beta chain by its CDR3 amino acid sequence plus V-gene family, and excluded reads lacking a unique V-gene family. A later analysis removed several hundred highly shared, low-generation-probability nucleotide sequences to deal with suspected cross-contamination and a sequencing artifact. In a later analysis, a clonal expansion index was calculated for each public chain from normalized within-repertoire ranks of inferred template counts. A later analysis computed generation probabilities with a VDJ recombination model fitted to out-of-frame rearrangements, and checked the results against IGoR. A later analysis scored TCR-TCR, TCR-HLA and TCR-CMV co-occurrence with hypergeometric tests, applying a repertoire-size bias correction to TCR pairs. In a later analysis, false discovery rates were estimated by permuting HLA or CMV assignments 20 times. In a later analysis, co-occurring TCRs were grouped using DBSCAN, with TCRdist sequence similarity added in when clustering inside HLA-allele-positive subsets. Repertoires with fewer than 30,000 or more than 120,000 public chains were left out of co-occurrence clustering, as were four to six repertoires with anomalous nucleotide sharing. The source is immuneACCESS, and TCRdb retained only in-frame sequences with V and J called. Part of the clones is not carried over; for the studies checked, unresolved V genes explain less than half of this, and the remainder is unexplained. D and trimming were read from the DNA, whereas the V and J calls and clone size are those reported in that table. The sample yields about 95,000 clones; 65% to 90% were counted once. The ten largest clonotypes hold about 3.4% of the sample.

The CDR3 runs 14 amino acids, cysteine and phenylalanine included. Just CDR3 DNA is preserved here, 42 bases in frame from base 1. V is pruned by 2 bases and J by 5 bases, leaving 4 bases of the junction without a gene match. The germline V gene specifies MDHEN as CDR1 and SYDVKM as CDR2. This TCR was sampled from a man aged 25 to 40 in good health and CMV-seropositive. Sequenced input: PBMCs. In this chain, TRBV28 is recombined with TRBJ2-5; the junction holds 8 bases that match TRBD2. The DNA sequence is given as TGTGCCAGCAGTTTAACAGCGGGAGAGGAGACCCAGTACTTC. This translates into CASSLTAGEETQYF.